This T cell receptor (beta chain) appears in the sequencing data of a study of cytomegalovirus exposure and HLA in healthy donors. This CDR3 has 14 residues. The ends lost 5 bases at V and 1 base at J; junction bases unmatched: 2. Germline values: CDR1 SEHNR, CDR2 FQNEAQ (reference sequence). PCR was performed using 60 Vbeta and 13 Jbeta primers. Clones were sequenced by immunoSEQ multiplex PCR, and TCRdb holds only the in-frame ones, with some missing. Here the sample spans some 120,000 clones, around 83% being singletons. As to this clone: Its antigen is as yet unknown.

Study-wide results and caveats: Among CMV-associated TCR beta chains, most appeared HLA-restricted in a later analysis. Later analysis reportedly placed an Asian-associated ancestry cluster below the roughly 690-donor mean in N-insertions.

The receptor was derived from a woman aged 18-30 years in good health and CMV-seropositive. Specimen: PBMCs. This chain uses TRBV7-9 with TRBJ1-1, with TRBD1 matching over 9 bases. The CDR3 DNA sequence: TGTGCCAGCAGCCGACAGGGGGAGAACACTGAAGCTTTCTTT. Encoded protein: CASSRQGENTEAFF.